This T cell receptor beta chain came from a study of cytomegalovirus exposure and HLA in healthy donors. Findings and limits, study-wide: After further analysis at a later stage, 16,951 TCR beta sequences were associated with HLA alleles at 0.05 false discovery rate. Cytomegalovirus status was reportedly diagnosed by the classifier with high sensitivity and specificity.

CDR3 length: 14 residues. The germline gives CDR1 MNHEY, CDR2 SMNVEV (reference sequence). Trimming removed 6 bases at V and 6 bases at J, with 17 bases between. About this clone itself: What it binds is not known.

The PCR employed 60 Vbeta primers together with 13 Jbeta primers. Profiling relied on immunoSEQ multiplex PCR, and the TCRdb table lists in-frame clones only, not all of them. The repertoire consists of 90,000 to 95,000 clones, with approximately 84% occurring once and the leading ten covering approximately 1.1%. The source of this sequence is a girl aged 2 to 10 in good health and CMV-seropositive. The chain uses TRBV27 and TRBJ1-2; D gene unclear. Material: PBMCs. CDR3 DNA: TGTGCCAGCAGCCCAGAGGGATTTGTAGATGGCTACACCTTC. Translated, it gives CASSPEGFVDGYTF.